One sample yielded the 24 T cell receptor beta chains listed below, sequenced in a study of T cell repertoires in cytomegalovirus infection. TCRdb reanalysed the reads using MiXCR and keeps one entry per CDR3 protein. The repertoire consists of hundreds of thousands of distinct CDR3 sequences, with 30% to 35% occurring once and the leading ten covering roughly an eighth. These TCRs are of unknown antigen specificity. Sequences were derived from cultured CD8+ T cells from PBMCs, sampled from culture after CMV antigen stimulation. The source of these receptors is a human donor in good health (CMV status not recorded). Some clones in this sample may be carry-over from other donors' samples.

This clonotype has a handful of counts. The DNA for the CDR3 is TGTGCCAGTAGTATGGGATCCACCGGGGAGCTGTTTTTT. Translated, it gives CASSMGSTGELFF. This chain joins TRBV19 and TRBJ2-2; D is undetermined. Germline V gives CDR1 LNHDA, CDR2 SQIVND (reference sequence). Between the trimmed V and J ends, which lost 3 bases and 4 bases, there was a span of 6 bases. The CDR3 contains 13 residues.

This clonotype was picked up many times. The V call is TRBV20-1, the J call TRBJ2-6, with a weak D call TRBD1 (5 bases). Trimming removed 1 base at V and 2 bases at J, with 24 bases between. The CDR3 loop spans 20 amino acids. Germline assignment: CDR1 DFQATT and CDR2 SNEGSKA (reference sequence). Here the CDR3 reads CSARVPWTPPVKAGANVLTF. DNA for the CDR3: TGCAGTGCTAGAGTGCCGTGGACACCCCCCGTAAAGGCTGGGGCCAACGTCCTGACTTTC.

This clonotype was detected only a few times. CDR3 nucleotides: TGTGCCTCGGGACTCATGGGAGATACGCAGTATTTT. Protein: CASGLMGDTQYF. The chain employs TRBV27 and TRBJ2-3, with D tentatively TRBD2 (6 bases). Trimming left V 11 bases short and J 5 bases short, with 14 bases between. The CDR3 consists of 12 residues. Germline V gene lookup returns CDR1 MNHEY and CDR2 SMNVEV (reference sequence).

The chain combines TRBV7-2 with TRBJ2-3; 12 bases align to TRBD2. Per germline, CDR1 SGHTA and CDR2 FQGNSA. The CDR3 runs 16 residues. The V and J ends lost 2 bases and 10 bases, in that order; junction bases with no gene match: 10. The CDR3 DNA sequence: TGTGCCAGCAGCTTATATCTAGCGGGGGGGATTGAGGCGCAGTATTTT. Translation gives CASSLYLAGGIEAQYF.

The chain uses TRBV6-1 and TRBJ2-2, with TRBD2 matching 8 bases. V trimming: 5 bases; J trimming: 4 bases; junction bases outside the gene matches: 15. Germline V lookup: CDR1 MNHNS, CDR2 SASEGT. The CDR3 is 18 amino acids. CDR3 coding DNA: TGTGCCAGCAGTTACCGCTTTACGGGGGGGGTACCCACCGGGGAGCTGTTTTTT. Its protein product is CASSYRFTGGVPTGELFF.

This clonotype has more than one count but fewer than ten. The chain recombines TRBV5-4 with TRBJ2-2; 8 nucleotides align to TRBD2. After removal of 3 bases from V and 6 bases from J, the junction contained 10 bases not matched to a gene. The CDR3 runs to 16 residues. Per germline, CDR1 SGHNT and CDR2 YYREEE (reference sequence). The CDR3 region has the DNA TGTGCCAGCAGCTCCGGGGGGGCGAGCGAGGCCGGGGAGCTGTTTTTT. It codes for CASSSGGASEAGELFF.

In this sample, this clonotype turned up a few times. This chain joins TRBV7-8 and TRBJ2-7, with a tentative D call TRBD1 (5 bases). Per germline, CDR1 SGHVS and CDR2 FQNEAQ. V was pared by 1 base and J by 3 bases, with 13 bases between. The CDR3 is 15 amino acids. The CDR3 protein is CASSLEVQESYEQYV. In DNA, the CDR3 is TGTGCCAGCAGCTTAGAGGTACAGGAGAGCTACGAGCAGTACGTC.

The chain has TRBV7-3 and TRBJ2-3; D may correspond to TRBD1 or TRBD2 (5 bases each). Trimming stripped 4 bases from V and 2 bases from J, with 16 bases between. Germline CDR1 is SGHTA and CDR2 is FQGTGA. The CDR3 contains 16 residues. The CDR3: CASSSWGSRVTDTQYF. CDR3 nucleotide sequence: TGTGCCAGCAGCTCCTGGGGGTCTCGGGTCACAGATACGCAGTATTTT.

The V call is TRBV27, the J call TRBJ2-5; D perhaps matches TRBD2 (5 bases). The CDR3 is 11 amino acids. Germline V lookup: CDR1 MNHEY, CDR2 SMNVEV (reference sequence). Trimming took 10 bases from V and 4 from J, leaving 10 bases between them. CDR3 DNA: TGTGCCACCCTAGAGGGAGAGACCCAGTACTTC. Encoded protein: CATLEGETQYF.

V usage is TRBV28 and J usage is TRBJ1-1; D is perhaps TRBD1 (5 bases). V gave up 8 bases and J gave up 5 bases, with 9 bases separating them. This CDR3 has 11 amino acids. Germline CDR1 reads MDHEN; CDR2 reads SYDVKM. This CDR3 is CASWGETEAFF. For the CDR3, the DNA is TGTGCCAGCTGGGGGGAGACTGAAGCTTTCTTT.

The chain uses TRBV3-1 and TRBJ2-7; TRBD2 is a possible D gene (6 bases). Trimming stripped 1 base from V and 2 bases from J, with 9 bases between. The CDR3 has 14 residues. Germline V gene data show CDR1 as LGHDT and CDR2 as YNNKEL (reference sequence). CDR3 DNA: TGTGCCAGCAGCCAAGTTGGCGGGACCTACGAGCAGTACTTC. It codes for CASSQVGGTYEQYF.

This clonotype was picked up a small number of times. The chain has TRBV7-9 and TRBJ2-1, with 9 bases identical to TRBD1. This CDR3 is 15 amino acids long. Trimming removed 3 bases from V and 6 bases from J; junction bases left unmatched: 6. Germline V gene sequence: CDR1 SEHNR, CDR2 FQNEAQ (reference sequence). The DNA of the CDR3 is TGTGCCAGCAGCTTTCCGGGACAGGGCGGCAATGAGCAGTTCTTC. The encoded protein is CASSFPGQGGNEQFF. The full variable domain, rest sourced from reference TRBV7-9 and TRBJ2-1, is DTGVSQNPRHKITKRGQNVTFRCDPISEHNRLYWYRQTLGQGPEFLTYFQNEAQLEKSRLLSDRFSAERPKGSFSTLEIQRTEQGDSAMYLCASSFPGQGGNEQFFGPGTRLTVL.

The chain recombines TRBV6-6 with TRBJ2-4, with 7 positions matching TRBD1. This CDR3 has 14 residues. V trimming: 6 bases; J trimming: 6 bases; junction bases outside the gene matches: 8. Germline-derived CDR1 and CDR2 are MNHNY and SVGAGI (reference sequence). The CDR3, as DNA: TGTGCCAGCAGGAGAAACAGGGGCGGAAACATTCAGTACTTC. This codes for CASRRNRGGNIQYF.

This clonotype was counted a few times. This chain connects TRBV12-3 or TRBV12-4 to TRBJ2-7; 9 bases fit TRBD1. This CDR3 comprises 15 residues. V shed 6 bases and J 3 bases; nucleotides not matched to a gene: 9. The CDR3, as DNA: TGTGCCAGCAGAACCGGGACAGGGAATCTCTACGAGCAGTACTTC. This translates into CASRTGTGNLYEQYF.

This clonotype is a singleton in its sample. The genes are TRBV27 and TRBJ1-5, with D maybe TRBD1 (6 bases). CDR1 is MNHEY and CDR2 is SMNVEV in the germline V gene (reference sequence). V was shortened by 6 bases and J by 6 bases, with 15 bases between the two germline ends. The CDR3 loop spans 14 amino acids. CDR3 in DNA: TGTGCCAGCAGCGAGGGGGGGAGTGCTCAGCCCCAGCATTTT. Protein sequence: CASSEGGSAQPQHF.

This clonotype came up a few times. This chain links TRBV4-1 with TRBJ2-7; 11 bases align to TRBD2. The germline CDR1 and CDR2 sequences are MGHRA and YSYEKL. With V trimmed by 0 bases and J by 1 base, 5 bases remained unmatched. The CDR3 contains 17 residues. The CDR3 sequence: CASSQDSTSGASYEQYF. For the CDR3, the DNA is TGCGCCAGCAGCCAAGACTCGACTAGCGGGGCTTCCTACGAGCAGTACTTC.

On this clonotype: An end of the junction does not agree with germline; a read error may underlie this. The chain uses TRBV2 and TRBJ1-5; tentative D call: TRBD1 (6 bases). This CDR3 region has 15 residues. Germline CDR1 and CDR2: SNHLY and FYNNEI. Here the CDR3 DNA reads TGTGCCAGCAGGGAAGGACAGAGCGATCATCAGCCCCAGCATTTT. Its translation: CASREGQSDHQPQHF.

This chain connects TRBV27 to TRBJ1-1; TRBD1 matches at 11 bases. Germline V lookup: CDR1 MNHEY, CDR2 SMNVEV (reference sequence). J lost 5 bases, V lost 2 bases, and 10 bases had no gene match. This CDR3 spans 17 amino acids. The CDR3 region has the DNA TGTGCCAGCAGTTTAGACTGGACCGGGACAGGGGGGACTGAAGCTTTCTTT. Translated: CASSLDWTGTGGTEAFF.

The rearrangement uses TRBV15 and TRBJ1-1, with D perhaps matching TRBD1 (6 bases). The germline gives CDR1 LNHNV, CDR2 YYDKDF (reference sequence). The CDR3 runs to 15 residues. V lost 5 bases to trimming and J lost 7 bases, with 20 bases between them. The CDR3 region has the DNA TGTGCCACCAGCCGAGGGGGGAGCCCCGCGGGTGAAGCTTTCTTT. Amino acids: CATSRGGSPAGEAFF.

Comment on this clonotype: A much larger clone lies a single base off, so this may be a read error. The CDR3 loop reads CASSYNSMNTEAFF. CDR3 coding DNA: TGTGCCAGCAGTTATAACAGCATGAACACTGAAGCTTTCTTT. This chain joins TRBV27 and TRBJ1-1; D remains unclear. Trimming pared 4 bases from V and 0 bases from J, leaving 9 bases between. In germline, CDR1 is MNHEY, CDR2 SMNVEV (reference sequence). The CDR3 length is 14 residues.

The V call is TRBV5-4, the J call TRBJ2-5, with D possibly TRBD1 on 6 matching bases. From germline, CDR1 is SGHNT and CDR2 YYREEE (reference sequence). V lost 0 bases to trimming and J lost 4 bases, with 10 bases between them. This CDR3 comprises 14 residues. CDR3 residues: CASSLGDNGETQYF. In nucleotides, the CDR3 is TGTGCCAGCAGCTTGGGGGACAACGGAGAGACCCAGTACTTC. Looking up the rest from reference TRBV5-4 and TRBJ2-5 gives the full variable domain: ETGVTQSPTHLIKTRGQQVTLRCSSQSGHNTVSWYQQALGQGPQFIFQYYREEENGRGNFPPRFSGLQFPNYSSELNVNALELDDSALYLCASSLGDNGETQYFGPGTRLLVL.

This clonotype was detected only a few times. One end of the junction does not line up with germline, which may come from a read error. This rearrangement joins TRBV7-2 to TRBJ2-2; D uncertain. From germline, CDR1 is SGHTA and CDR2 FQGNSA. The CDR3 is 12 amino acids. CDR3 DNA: TGTGCCAGCAACTTAGAGGCCGGGGAGCTGTTTTTT. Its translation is CASNLEAGELFF.

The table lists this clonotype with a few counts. The CDR3 coding sequence is TGTGCCAGCAGAACTACAGGGAATGGCTACACCTTC. Protein product: CASRTTGNGYTF. The chain recombines TRBV27 with TRBJ1-2; the D gene is possibly TRBD1 (6 bases). The CDR3 is made up of 12 amino acids. V was trimmed by 6 bases and J by 6 bases, leaving 11 bases between them. Germline V gene sequence: CDR1 MNHEY, CDR2 SMNVEV (reference sequence).

This CDR3 is CASRPGTNNEQFF. CDR3 nucleotide sequence: TGTGCCAGCAGACCCGGGACTAACAATGAGCAGTTCTTC. V and J are TRBV25-1 and TRBJ2-1; the match to TRBD2 covers 7 bases. The CDR3 runs 13 residues. Germline V CDR1 and CDR2: MGHDK, SYGVNS. With V trimmed by 6 bases and J by 5 bases, 4 bases remained unmatched.